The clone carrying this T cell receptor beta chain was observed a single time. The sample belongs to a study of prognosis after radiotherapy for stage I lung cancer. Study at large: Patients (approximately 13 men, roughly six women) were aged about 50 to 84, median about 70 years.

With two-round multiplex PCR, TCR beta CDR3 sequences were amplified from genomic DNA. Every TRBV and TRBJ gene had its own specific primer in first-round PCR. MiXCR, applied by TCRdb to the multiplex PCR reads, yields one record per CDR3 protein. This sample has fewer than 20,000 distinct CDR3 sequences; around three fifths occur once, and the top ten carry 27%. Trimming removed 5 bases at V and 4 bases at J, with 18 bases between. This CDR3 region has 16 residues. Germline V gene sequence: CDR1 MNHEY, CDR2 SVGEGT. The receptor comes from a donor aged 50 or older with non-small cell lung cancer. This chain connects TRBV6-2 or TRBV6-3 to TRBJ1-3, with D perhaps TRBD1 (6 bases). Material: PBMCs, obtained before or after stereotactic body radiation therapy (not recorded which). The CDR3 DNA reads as TGTGCCAGCAGTGGTATGACAGGTATCAGCGGAAACACCATATATTTT. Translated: CASSGMTGISGNTIYF.